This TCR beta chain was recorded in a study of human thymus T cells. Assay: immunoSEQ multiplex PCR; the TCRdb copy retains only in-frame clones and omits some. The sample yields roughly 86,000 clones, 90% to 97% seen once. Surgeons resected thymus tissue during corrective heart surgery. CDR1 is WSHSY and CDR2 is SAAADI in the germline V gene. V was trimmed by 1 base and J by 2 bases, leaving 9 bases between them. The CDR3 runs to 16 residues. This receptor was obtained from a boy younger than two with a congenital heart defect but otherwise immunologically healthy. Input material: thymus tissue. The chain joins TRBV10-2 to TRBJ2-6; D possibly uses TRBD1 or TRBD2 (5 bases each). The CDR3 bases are TGCGCCAGCAGTGAGTTTGGGGGTCCTGGGGCCAACGTCCTGACTTTC. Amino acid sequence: CASSEFGGPGANVLTF.